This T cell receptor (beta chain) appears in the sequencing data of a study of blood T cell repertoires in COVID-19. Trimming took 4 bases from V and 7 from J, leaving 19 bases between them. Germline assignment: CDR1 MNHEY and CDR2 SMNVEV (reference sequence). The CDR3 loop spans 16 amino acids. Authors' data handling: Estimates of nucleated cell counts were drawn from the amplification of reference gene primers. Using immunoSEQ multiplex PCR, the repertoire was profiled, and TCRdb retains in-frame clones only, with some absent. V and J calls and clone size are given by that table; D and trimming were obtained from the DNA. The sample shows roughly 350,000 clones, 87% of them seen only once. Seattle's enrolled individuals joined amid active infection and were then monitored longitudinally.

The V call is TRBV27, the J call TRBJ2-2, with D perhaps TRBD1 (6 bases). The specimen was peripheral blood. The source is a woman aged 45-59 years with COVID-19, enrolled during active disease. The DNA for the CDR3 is TGTGCCAGCAGTTCTTACAGGGCTCAGTCCTTCGGGGAGCTGTTTTTT. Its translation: CASSSYRAQSFGELFF.